This record looks at one TCR beta chain sequence and its context. This receptor's antigen is unknown. No qualities accompany the bases; no much larger clone lies one base away. The intended sense of this specimen's treatment or condition label: about 20 received Ad26.COV2.S at low or high dose, single or two shots; 5 received placebo; per-sample allocation not given. For vaccine and placebo recipients, repertoires were sequenced using samples collected on day 63 after the first injection. Between 29 July and 7 August 2020, Cohort 1b enrolled about two dozen adults aged 18-55 years at one site in Boston, USA. Ad26.COV2.S was a replication-incompetent adenovirus type 26 vector expressing a prefusion-stabilized SARS-CoV-2 spike protein from the original Wuhan strain. This entry comes from a study of Ad26.COV2.S vaccination and SARS-CoV-2 variants (dated by TCRdb to the early 2020s). Background on the whole study: Donors in the vaccine arm were drawn from COV1001, a phase I-IIa trial of Ad26.COV2.S in healthy adults that was multicentre, randomized, double-blind and placebo-controlled. Ad26.COV2.S was administered intramuscularly at 5 x 10^10 or 1 x 10^11 viral particles, either as a single shot or as two shots given 56 days apart. The specificity and breadth of SARS-CoV-2-reactive T cell receptors after Ad26.COV2.S vaccination were assessed by TCRbeta repertoire sequencing. A total of roughly 30 samples were included in the TCR-sequenced set, comprising around 20 Ad26.COV2.S vaccine recipients, 5 placebo recipients and 8 SARS-CoV-2 convalescent individuals. Participants in the trial were split at random into five groups of five each, receiving low-dose or high-dose Ad26.COV2.S once or twice, or else placebo on both occasions. Blinding of investigators to trial group allocation was maintained during experiments and outcome assessment. Here is what the overall study found, with its caveats: Ad26.COV2.S recipients had higher spike-specific TCR breadth than placebo recipients (P = 0.0014). It was noted by the authors that total T cell responses may have been underestimated by the TCR breadth and depth analyses. Comparable non-spike TCR breadth was observed between vaccine and placebo recipients, consistent with only spike being contained in the vaccine. Substantial breadth of spike-specific CD8+ and CD4+ T cell responses was reported after vaccination. Comparing responses between vaccine doses or regimens was not something the study was powered to do.

Inclusive of the bounding cysteine and phenylalanine, the CDR3 is 13 residues long. Only CDR3 DNA is held: 39 bases, read in frame from base 1. CDR1 MNHEY and CDR2 SVGAGI are derived from the germline V gene. V and J are truncated by 7 bases and 7 bases respectively, leaving an intervening sequence of 16 bases. The immunoSEQ Assay was used to sequence TCRbeta CDR3 regions. After extraction, genomic DNA underwent amplification by bias-controlled multiplex PCR, followed by high-throughput sequencing. As for how the authors treated the data: To quantify the absolute abundance of every unique TCRbeta CDR3 region, sequences were collapsed and filtered. T cell fraction was estimated by normalization of TCRbeta template counts to usable DNA, with usable DNA being measured through amplification of reference genes present in all nucleated cells. Repertoire TCRs were annotated as SARS-CoV-2-specific when V gene, CDR3 amino acid sequence and J gene were exactly matched to a known reactive TCR set. The reference SARS-CoV-2 TCR set was derived from MIRA and filtered for enrichment in COVID-19-positive ImmuneCODE repertoires, a step that removed public or cross-reactive TCRs. Using the MIRA antigens, annotated TCRs were further analysed by specific ORF or by position within an ORF. Breadth was defined as the number of annotated unique rearrangements divided by the total number of unique productive rearrangements, and depth was defined as the summed frequency of the annotated unique rearrangements. Two-sided Wilcoxon rank-sum tests were applied when comparing TCR breadth between groups. The source is immuneACCESS, and TCRdb retained only in-frame sequences with V and J called. Part of the clones is not carried over; for the studies checked, unresolved V genes explain less than half of this, and the remainder is unexplained. The V and J calls and clone size were taken over from that table, and D and trimming were inferred from the DNA. The sample table lists 300,000 to 400,000 clones, around nine tenths of them with a count of one. About 3% of the sample goes to the ten largest clones.

The source is a person aged 18-65 years who received the Ad26.COV2.S COVID-19 vaccine or a placebo. The V and J segments used are TRBV6-5 and TRBJ1-1; matching of 5 bases hints at TRBD1 as the D gene. Specimen: peripheral blood, collected in a trial of Ad26.COV2.S vaccine versus placebo. The CDR3 region: CASNEGTWGEAFF. The DNA sequence reads TGTGCCAGCAACGAAGGGACCTGGGGTGAAGCTTTCTTT.